The rows below give T cell receptor beta chains drawn from one sample of a study of T cell repertoires in aging, cancer and after chemotherapy. In TCRdb, the multiplex PCR reads were re-called with MiXCR into one record per CDR3 protein. The repertoire holds roughly 8,200 distinct CDR3 sequences, approximately 30% seen once, with around 10% in the top ten. Source material: blood. All receptors come from a human donor in good health. CDR3s include the opening cysteine and the closing phenylalanine or tryptophan. Each record gives: CDR3 length, clone size, D gene, V gene, J gene, CDR3 protein, CDR3 DNA. D genes are given only for firm matches. For some rows the clone size is stated as once, few or many, or as a class when expanded; others skip it.

14,few,.,TRBV13,TRBJ2-4,CASSPLAEGNIQYF,TGTGCCAGCAGCCCCTTAGCGGAGGGAAACATTCAGTACTTC
14,.,.,TRBV7-6,TRBJ2-7,CASSLRSDPGEQYF,TGTGCCAGCAGCTTACGGTCCGATCCGGGCGAGCAGTACTTC
12,few,.,TRBV12-3/TRBV12-4,TRBJ1-3,CASSSAGNTIYF,TGTGCCAGCAGTTCGGCTGGAAACACCATATATTTT
13,medium-sized,.,TRBV6-1,TRBJ2-7,CASSGTGLHEQYF,TGTGCCAGCAGTGGAACAGGGTTGCACGAGCAGTACTTC
13,once,.,TRBV5-5,TRBJ2-7,CASSLPSSYEQYF,TGTGCCAGCAGCTTGCCTAGCTCCTACGAGCAGTACTTC
12,.,.,TRBV6-1,TRBJ2-1,CASSETSWWQFF,TGTGCCAGCAGTGAAACTTCGTGGTGGCAGTTCTTC
14,few,.,TRBV6-2/TRBV6-3,TRBJ1-1,CASSIRGPATEAFF,TGTGCCAGCAGCATCAGGGGACCCGCCACTGAAGCTTTCTTT
15,medium-sized,.,TRBV5-6,TRBJ2-5,CASSLGPRYQETQYF,TGTGCCAGCAGCCTCGGACCAAGGTACCAAGAGACCCAGTACTTC
13,.,.,TRBV6-6,TRBJ2-7,CASRLIQNYEQYF,TGTGCCAGCAGGCTCATACAAAACTACGAGCAGTACTTC
14,medium-sized,TRBD2,TRBV19,TRBJ2-3,CASSRGGATDTQYF,TGTGCCAGTAGTAGGGGAGGGGCCACAGATACGCAGTATTTT
17,.,.,TRBV27,TRBJ2-1,CASSLGGPGSSYNEQFF,TGTGCCAGCAGTTTGGGGGGGCCGGGGTCCTCCTACAATGAGCAGTTCTTC
14,few,.,TRBV5-1,TRBJ1-1,CASSGEDSQTEAFF,TGCGCCAGTTCGGGAGAAGACTCTCAAACTGAAGCTTTCTTT
14,few,TRBD2,TRBV12-3/TRBV12-4,TRBJ2-5,CASNQAGGRETQYF,TGTGCCAGCAATCAGGCGGGGGGACGGGAGACCCAGTACTTC
15,.,.,TRBV15,TRBJ1-4,CATSRSVAGNEKLFF,TGTGCCACCAGCAGGAGTGTAGCGGGTAATGAAAAACTGTTTTTT
14,.,TRBD2,TRBV7-9,TRBJ2-5,CASRGSGGAQTQYF,TGTGCCAGCAGGGGAAGCGGGGGGGCTCAGACCCAGTACTTC
14,medium-sized,.,TRBV11-2,TRBJ2-1,CASSHPGSYNEQFF,TGTGCCAGCAGCCACCCCGGATCCTACAATGAGCAGTTCTTC
16,.,.,TRBV5-6,TRBJ1-6,CASSQENVGSNSPLHF,TGCGCCAGCAGCCAAGAAAATGTCGGAAGTAATTCACCCCTCCACTTT
11,.,.,TRBV11-2,TRBJ1-2,CASTVGNGYTF,TGTGCCAGCACCGTAGGTAATGGCTACACCTTC
15,.,TRBD2,TRBV18,TRBJ2-7,CASSPTSGGLLEQYF,TGTGCCAGCTCACCCACTAGCGGGGGACTCCTGGAGCAGTACTTC
13,few,.,TRBV6-1,TRBJ2-5,CASSVTVQETQYF,TGTGCCAGCAGTGTGACGGTCCAAGAGACCCAGTACTTC
15,few,.,TRBV19,TRBJ1-5,CASRPGRVVDQPQHF,TGTGCCAGTAGACCCGGCAGGGTTGTTGATCAGCCCCAGCATTTT
14,.,TRBD1,TRBV12-3/TRBV12-4,TRBJ2-7,CASSPGQDSYEQYF,TGTGCCAGCAGTCCAGGACAGGACTCCTACGAGCAGTACTTC
18,.,TRBD1,TRBV6-2/TRBV6-3,TRBJ1-1,CASSYSSDRGRVNTEAFF,TGTGCCAGCAGTTACTCGTCGGACAGGGGGCGCGTGAACACTGAAGCTTTCTTT
15,.,.,TRBV14,TRBJ2-2,CASSQDAKYTGELFF,TGTGCCAGCAGCCAAGATGCGAAGTACACCGGGGAGCTGTTTTTT
13,.,TRBD2,TRBV27,TRBJ2-4,CASREGPKNIQYF,TGTGCCAGCCGGGAGGGACCCAAAAACATTCAGTACTTC
12,once,.,TRBV20-1,TRBJ1-1,CSAAGMNTEAFF,TGCAGTGCGGCGGGGATGAACACTGAAGCTTTCTTT
13,few,TRBD1,TRBV30,TRBJ1-6,CAWARQGDSPLHF,TGTGCCTGGGCCAGACAGGGAGATTCACCCCTCCACTTT
16,.,TRBD2,TRBV12-3/TRBV12-4,TRBJ2-2,CASSFSAGRVTGELFF,TGTGCCAGCAGTTTTTCGGCAGGGAGGGTCACCGGGGAGCTGTTTTTT
14,few,.,TRBV19,TRBJ1-1,CASTPTSSNTEAFF,TGTGCCAGTACCCCGACATCATCGAACACTGAAGCTTTCTTT
16,few,TRBD2,TRBV12-3/TRBV12-4,TRBJ2-3,CASSSERGGYPDTQYF,TGTGCCAGCAGCTCAGAGCGGGGGGGCTACCCAGATACGCAGTATTTT
14,.,.,TRBV5-1,TRBJ2-2,CANSLLGDTGELFF,TGCGCCAACAGCTTGCTAGGCGACACCGGGGAGCTGTTTTTT
15,.,.,TRBV12-3/TRBV12-4,TRBJ2-5,CASRETLTGRETQYF,TGTGCCAGCAGAGAGACCTTGACCGGCCGAGAGACCCAGTACTTC
15,few,TRBD2,TRBV10-3,TRBJ2-3,CAISGGAASTDTQYF,TGTGCCATCAGCGGGGGGGCAGCTAGCACAGATACGCAGTATTTT
15,few,.,TRBV6-1,TRBJ1-3,CASSLGRGTGNTIYF,TGTGCCAGCAGTTTGGGGAGGGGGACTGGAAACACCATATATTTT
15,.,.,TRBV15,TRBJ2-7,CATSRDHGSSYEQYF,TGTGCCACCAGCAGAGATCATGGGAGCTCCTACGAGCAGTACTTC
17,.,TRBD1,TRBV27,TRBJ2-1,CASSLFAGTGDPNEQFF,TGTGCCAGCAGTTTATTTGCCGGGACAGGGGATCCCAATGAGCAGTTCTTC